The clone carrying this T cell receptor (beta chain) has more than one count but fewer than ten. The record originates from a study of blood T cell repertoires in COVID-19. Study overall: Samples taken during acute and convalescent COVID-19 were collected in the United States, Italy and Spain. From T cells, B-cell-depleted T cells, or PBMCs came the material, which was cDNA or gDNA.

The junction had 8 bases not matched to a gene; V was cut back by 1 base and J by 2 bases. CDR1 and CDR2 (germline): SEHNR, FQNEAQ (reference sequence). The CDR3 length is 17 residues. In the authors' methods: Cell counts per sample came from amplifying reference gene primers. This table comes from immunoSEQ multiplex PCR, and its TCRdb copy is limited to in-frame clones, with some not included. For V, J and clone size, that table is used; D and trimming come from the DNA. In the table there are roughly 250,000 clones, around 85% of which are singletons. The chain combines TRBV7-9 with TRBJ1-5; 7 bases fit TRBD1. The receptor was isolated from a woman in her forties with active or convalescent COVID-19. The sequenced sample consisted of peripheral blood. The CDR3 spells CASSLGRTGGGNQPQHF. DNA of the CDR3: TGTGCCAGCAGCTTAGGGCGGACAGGAGGGGGCAATCAGCCCCAGCATTTT.